These 9 T cell receptor beta chains share one sample of origin, sequenced in a study of tumor and adjacent non-tumor tissue in lung cancer. The template was RNA from unsorted bulk tissue. A modified ARM-PCR protocol with three rounds of nested PCR amplified TCRbeta. TCRdb processed the multiplex PCR reads anew with MiXCR; each CDR3 protein has one entry. The sample holds some 200,000 distinct CDR3 sequences; 71% are singletons and the top ten take less than 25%. What was sequenced was lung tumor tissue. Source of these receptors: a man in his sixties with non-small cell lung cancer.

This clonotype is a singleton in its sample. An end of the junction differs from the germline gene, which may be a read error. The V call is TRBV11-1, the J call TRBJ2-6; D could derive from TRBD1 or TRBD2 (5 bases each). Per germline, CDR1 SGHAT and CDR2 FQDESV (reference sequence). The CDR3 length is 18 residues. CDR3 loop: CASNQRGRGYSGADVPTF. The CDR3 DNA is TGTGCCAGCAACCAGAGGGGACGGGGCTACTCTGGGGCCGACGTCCCGACTTTC.

A note on this clonotype: One end of the junction fails to match germline, which may point to a read error. J is TRBJ2-5 and V is TRBV6-6; 7 positions match TRBD2. CDR3 length: 15 amino acids. Germline V gene lookup returns CDR1 MNHNY and CDR2 SVGAGI (reference sequence). CDR3 bases: TGTGCCAGCAATTACGGAGGCGGGAGTAAAGAGACCCAGTACTTC. It yields the protein CASNYGGGSKETQYF.

As for this clonotype: Without the conserved terminal phenylalanine or tryptophan, this CDR3 likely stems from a read error. The DNA is omitted, as the CDR3 cannot be located on it reliably, and the CDR3 follows TCRdb's listing. The genes are TRBV6-5 and TRBJ2-5; TRBD1, the table's D call, was not compared with the DNA. Including both end residues, the CDR3 is 15 amino acids long. Germline assignment: CDR1 MNHEY and CDR2 SVGAGI. CDR3 amino acids: CASSYETGAGETQYV.

On this clonotype: At one of its ends the junction is not consistent with the germline gene, which may arise from a read error. The rearrangement uses TRBV4-1 and TRBJ1-1, with D possibly TRBD1 on 6 matching bases. This CDR3 spans 13 amino acids. Germline values: CDR1 MGHRA, CDR2 YSYEKL. The CDR3 nucleotides are TGCGCCAGCAGGCGAGAGGGGGACACTGAAGCCCTCTTT. Protein: CASRREGDTEALF.

Comments on this clonotype: This sequence may be a read error, since a much larger clone differs from it by one base. The gene calls are TRBV12-3 or TRBV12-4 and TRBJ1-5; 7 bases align to TRBD1. The length of the CDR3 is 16 residues. V gave up 6 bases and J gave up 1 base; unmatched junction bases: 9. The CDR3 loop reads CASSLGGTESNQPQHF. CDR3 bases: TGTGCCAGCAGCTTGGGGGGGACAGAGAGCAATCAGCCCCAGCATTTT.

The CDR3 coding sequence is TGCGCCAGCAGCCCCTACAGGAGCCAAACCAATGAGCAGTTCTTC. Protein sequence: CASSPYRSQTNEQFF. The chain carries TRBV5-1 and TRBJ2-1, with a weak D call TRBD1 (5 bases). Deletions cut 4 bases from V and 6 bases from J, with 17 bases between. From germline, CDR1 is SGHRS and CDR2 YFSETQ. The CDR3 has 15 amino acids.

This clonotype was counted once. Since a much larger clone is just one base distant, this may be a read error. The V call is TRBV28, the J call TRBJ1-4; D gene ambiguous. The CDR3 length is 13 residues. In germline, CDR1 is MDHEN, CDR2 SYDVKM. CDR3 bases: TGTGCCAGGAGTTTATACCCCTATGAAAAACTGTTTTTT. Translation gives CARSLYPYEKLFF.

This clonotype was recorded a few times. A single base separates this from a much larger clone, so it may be a read error. The chain combines TRBV11-2 with TRBJ1-1; D unresolved. V lost 7 bases, J lost 0 bases, and 12 bases lay in between. Germline CDR1 is SGHAT and CDR2 is FQNNGV. This CDR3 region has 14 residues. CDR3 region: CASIFVPMNTEAFF. CDR3 nucleotides: TGTGCCAGCATCTTCGTGCCGATGAACACTGAAGCTTTCTTT.

This chain uses TRBV5-1 with TRBJ2-6, with D possibly matching TRBD2 (6 bases). This CDR3 has 15 residues. The germline V gene has CDR1 SGHRS and CDR2 YFSETQ. The V end was cut by 4 bases, the J end by 0 bases, with 8 bases between. The CDR3, as DNA: TGCGCCAGCAGCCCGGGGGTCTCTGGGGCCAACGTCCTGACTTTC. This translates into CASSPGVSGANVLTF.